This T cell receptor (beta chain) is from a study of shared clonotypes between healthy human individuals. The V end was cut by 2 bases, the J end by 0 bases, with 11 bases between. CDR3 length: 14 amino acids. CDR1 GTSNPN and CDR2 SVGIG come from the germline V gene (reference sequence). Notes on this clone: Antigen specificity is unknown.

Overall study findings and caveats: About 5% was the fraction of naive CD4 clonotypes found shared across a few donors. The four-donor shared clonotypes exceeded non-shared clonotypes in generation probability, with non-shared ones scoring lower.

Every subset had its genomic DNA shared out evenly among several immunoSEQ plates. Method: immunoSEQ multiplex PCR; TCRdb's copy keeps in-frame clones and lacks some. The profile covers a few million clones, with approximately 90% appearing a single time and about 0.41% taken by the ten largest. This receptor was obtained from a man aged 18 to 30 in good health. Some clones in this sample may be carry-over from other donors' samples. This chain uses TRBV30 with TRBJ2-7; D might be TRBD1 (7 bases). The sample taken for sequencing was naive CD4+ T cells from PBMCs. The subset is: CD45RA+ positively selected. The CDR3 DNA reads TGTGCCTGGAGTTCCAGGGGGGCCTCCTACGAGCAGTACTTC. Its translation: CAWSSRGASYEQYF.